This is a list of T cell receptor beta chains from one sample in a study of OX40 agonist ivuxolimab in advanced cancers. Profiled with immunoSEQ multiplex PCR; TCRdb holds only in-frame clones, not every one. The table shows nearly 50,000 clones, with 70% to 90% occurring only once. The starting material was CD4+ or CD8+ T cells sorted from blood, obtained in a trial of the OX40 agonist ivuxolimab. These receptors originate from an adult with an advanced solid tumor such as melanoma, head and neck, liver or kidney cancer. The CDR3 runs from the conserved cysteine through the conserved F or W. D genes are given only for firm matches. Clone sizes are given selectively: once, few, many, or a class where the clone is expanded.

TRBJ1-2	TRBD1	NA	TRBV30	CAWSVTGGGGYTF	TGTGCCTGGAGTGTGACAGGGGGGGGAGGCTACACCTTC
TRBJ2-1	TRBD2	NA	TRBV10-2	CASSVLREVSNEQFF	TGCGCCAGCAGTGTTCTGCGGGAGGTTAGCAATGAGCAGTTCTTC
TRBJ2-5	TRBD1	NA	TRBV19	CASSIGPFPTRDRAQETQYF	TGTGCCAGTAGTATCGGGCCCTTCCCGACCCGGGACAGGGCCCAAGAGACCCAGTACTTC
TRBJ2-2	NA	NA	TRBV6-1	CASSPLIAGELFF	TGTGCCAGCAGCCCCCTGATTGCCGGGGAGCTGTTTTTT
TRBJ2-2	NA	NA	TRBV2	CASSGVHQTGELFF	TGTGCCAGCAGTGGGGTACACCAAACCGGGGAGCTGTTTTTT
TRBJ2-1	TRBD2	NA	TRBV5-1	CASSQAGGGPYNEQFF	TGCGCCAGCAGCCAGGCGGGGGGAGGGCCTTACAATGAGCAGTTCTTC
TRBJ1-3	NA	NA	TRBV5-4	CASSFQGPGNTIYF	TGTGCCAGCAGCTTTCAGGGGCCTGGAAACACCATATATTTT
TRBJ2-1	NA	NA	TRBV2	CASSVSEQFF	TGTGCCAGCAGTGTAAGTGAGCAGTTCTTC
TRBJ2-2	NA	NA	TRBV19	CASSWGTGELFF	TGTGCCAGTAGTTGGGGCACCGGGGAGCTGTTTTTT
TRBJ2-7	NA	once	TRBV19	CASSLGTRSREQYF	TGTGCCAGTAGTCTCGGGACACGTTCTCGCGAGCAGTACTTC
TRBJ2-2	TRBD1	NA	TRBV2	CASSGDRGDTGELFF	TGTGCCAGCAGTGGGGACAGGGGGGACACCGGGGAGCTGTTTTTT
TRBJ2-3	TRBD2	once	TRBV12-5	CASGWLLAGVPDTQYF	TGTGCTAGTGGTTGGCTACTAGCGGGAGTCCCAGATACGCAGTATTTT
TRBJ2-1	TRBD2	NA	TRBV5-1	CASSFWPSGRVGNEQFF	TGCGCCAGCAGCTTTTGGCCTAGCGGGAGAGTAGGCAATGAGCAGTTCTTC
TRBJ1-1	TRBD1	NA	TRBV6-5	CASRSGTGGAFF	TGTGCCAGCAGATCTGGGACAGGGGGAGCTTTCTTT
TRBJ2-1	TRBD2	NA	TRBV19	CASRHRGVAGVLEQFF	TGTGCCAGTAGACACCGAGGGGTAGCGGGAGTTCTTGAGCAGTTCTTC
TRBJ2-1	TRBD2	few	TRBV19	CASSSLAGDYNEQFF	TGTGCCAGTAGTTCCCTAGCGGGAGACTACAATGAGCAGTTCTTC
TRBJ1-5	NA	NA	TRBV12-1	CASSSAGSAPSWQPQHF	TGTGCCAGCAGCTCCGCCGGATCAGCTCCCTCGTGGCAGCCCCAGCATTTT
TRBJ2-3	NA	NA	TRBV11-2	CASSLGPGRADTQYF	TGTGCCAGCAGCTTAGGTCCAGGGAGAGCAGATACGCAGTATTTT